This TCR beta chain was identified during a study of T cell responses to AZD1222 COVID-19 vaccine. Broader study findings: Repertoire collection took place solely once the T cell response had peaked. Mapped onto spike, vaccine-associated CD4 TCRs spanned it and were dominant at 160-218 and 743-854.

The method was immunoSEQ multiplex PCR; TCRdb's version includes in-frame clones alone and lacks a portion of them. Of approximately 120,000 clones listed, approximately 86% were seen once; the top ten hold 9.5% to 15%. This clone was observed a single time. Antigen specificity is unknown. The clonotype comes from an adult in good health. The sequences come from peripheral blood, collected on day 0 of MenACWY control vaccination.

This CDR3 reads CASSLDREEAMNTEAFF. DNA for the CDR3: TGTGCCAGCAGCTTAGATCGAGAGGAGGCCATGAACACTGAAGCTTTCTTT. The gene calls are TRBV11-3 and TRBJ1-1; D is unresolved. Germline V lookup: CDR1 SGHNT, CDR2 YENEEA. The CDR3 spans 17 residues. The V end was cut by 0 bases, the J end by 0 bases, with 14 bases between. The full variable domain, in which reference TRBV11-3 and TRBJ1-1 provide the parts outside the CDR3, is EAGVVQSPRYKIIEKKQPVAFWCNPISGHNTLYWYLQNLGQGPELLIRYENEEAVDDSQLPKDRFSAERLKGVDSTLKIQPAELGDSAVYLCASSLDREEAMNTEAFFGQGTRLTVV.